This entry lists 12 T cell receptor beta chains sequenced from one sample in a study of blood T cell repertoires in COVID-19. Profiling relied on immunoSEQ multiplex PCR, and the TCRdb table lists in-frame clones only, not all of them. The sample shows some 89,000 clones, less than 85% of them seen only once. The sequenced material came from peripheral blood. Receptors were obtained from a man between 70 and 80 years old with acute or convalescent COVID-19.

The genes are TRBV18 and TRBJ1-1; 9 bases are a match to TRBD1. This CDR3 region has 16 residues. Trimming removed 1 base from V and 1 base from J; junction bases left unmatched: 4. Germline-derived CDR1 and CDR2 are KGHSH and LQKENI. CDR3 bases: TGTGCCAGCTCACCACTGAGGGGACAGGGGAACACTGAAGCTTTCTTT. The encoded protein is CASSPLRGQGNTEAFF.

The chain joins TRBV3-1 (or the pseudogene TRBV3-2) to TRBJ2-5, with 10 nucleotides matching TRBD2. V gave up 4 bases and J gave up 7 bases; unmatched junction bases: 6. The CDR3 loop spans 14 amino acids. Germline lookup yields CDR1 LGHDT and CDR2 YNNKEL (reference sequence). The CDR3 DNA is TGTGCCAGCAGCCCCCTAGCGGGAGTGGGGACCCAGTACTTC. Translated, it gives CASSPLAGVGTQYF.

This clone has more than one count but fewer than ten. The chain carries TRBV4-2 and TRBJ1-1; the match to TRBD1 covers 8 bases. Trimming removed 0 bases from V and 4 bases from J; junction bases left unmatched: 1. There are 14 residues in the CDR3. The V gene's germline CDR1 is LGHNA and CDR2 YNFKEQ. The CDR3 nucleotides read TGTGCCAGCAGCCAAGACGACAGGGGCACTGAAGCTTTCTTT. This sequence encodes CASSQDDRGTEAFF.

The chain links TRBV6-5 to TRBJ2-3; 10 positions match TRBD2. V lost 4 bases to trimming and J lost 9 bases; unmatched junction nucleotides: 10. The V gene's germline CDR1 is MNHEY and CDR2 SVGAGI. The CDR3 length is 15 residues. The DNA for the CDR3 is TGTGCCAGCAGTTGGACTAGCGGCGAGAGGAGCACGCAGTATTTT. Residues: CASSWTSGERSTQYF.

This rearrangement joins TRBV28 to TRBJ1-5, with D uncertain. Germline V gene lookup returns CDR1 MDHEN and CDR2 SYDVKM. There are 15 residues in the CDR3. Trimming left V 5 bases short and J 0 bases short, with 11 bases between. CDR3 in amino acids: CASSLLIGSNQPQHF. The CDR3 region has the DNA TGTGCCAGCAGTCTACTGATCGGTAGCAATCAGCCCCAGCATTTT.

V and J are TRBV30 and TRBJ1-3; no reliable D call. Trimming pared 0 bases from V and 0 bases from J, leaving 15 bases between. The CDR3 is made up of 17 amino acids. Germline-derived CDR1 and CDR2 are GTSNPN and SVGIG (reference sequence). CDR3 DNA sequence: TGTGCCTGGAGTGTATTTGTGCGGGGATTCTCTGGAAACACCATATATTTT. Its protein product is CAWSVFVRGFSGNTIYF.

The V call is TRBV18, the J call TRBJ1-5, with TRBD1 matching over 7 bases. J gave up 7 bases and V 2 bases, and 8 bases lay outside the gene matches. The length of the CDR3 is 15 residues. CDR1 and CDR2 from the germline V gene are KGHSH and LQKENI. In nucleotides, the CDR3 is TGTGCCAGCTCACCAGATCGGCAGGGGGTCCAGCCCCAGCATTTT. Amino acids: CASSPDRQGVQPQHF.

This rearrangement joins TRBV5-1 to TRBJ1-2; 11 positions agree with TRBD1. The length of the CDR3 is 15 residues. The ends lost 4 bases at V and 6 bases at J; junction bases unmatched: 8. The germline V gene has CDR1 SGHRS and CDR2 YFSETQ. The CDR3 here is CASSPDRGRFNGYTF. As DNA, the CDR3 is TGCGCCAGCAGCCCGGACAGGGGGCGTTTTAATGGCTACACCTTC.

The gene calls are TRBV27 and TRBJ1-2; D uncertain. The CDR3 runs 15 residues. Per the germline V gene, CDR1 is MNHEY and CDR2 is SMNVEV (reference sequence). Trimming pared 5 bases from V and 0 bases from J, leaving 13 bases between. The CDR3 sequence is CASSPQRQANYGYTF. CDR3 DNA: TGTGCCAGCAGTCCTCAACGGCAGGCTAACTATGGCTACACCTTC.

The gene calls are TRBV19 and TRBJ2-3; 12 bases line up with TRBD2. The CDR3 has 17 amino acids. J gave up 8 bases and V 5 bases, and 14 bases lay outside the gene matches. Germline V gives CDR1 LNHDA, CDR2 SQIVND (reference sequence). This CDR3 is CASSAARLAGVGGTQYF. The DNA for the CDR3 is TGTGCCAGTAGTGCTGCCCGACTAGCGGGGGTGGGAGGTACGCAGTATTTT.

The chain couples TRBV5-4 to TRBJ2-2; TRBD2 is a possible D gene (6 bases). Germline CDR1 is SGHNT and CDR2 is YYREEE (reference sequence). V was cut by 0 bases and J by 5 bases, with 14 bases left in between. The CDR3 sequence is 16 residues long. The CDR3 nucleotides read TGTGCCAGCAGCTTGGCCGGGCGGGGAGGAACCGGGGAGCTGTTTTTT. It is translated as CASSLAGRGGTGELFF. Full variable domain (missing parts from reference TRBV5-4 and TRBJ2-2): ETGVTQSPTHLIKTRGQQVTLRCSSQSGHNTVSWYQQALGQGPQFIFQYYREEENGRGNFPPRFSGLQFPNYSSELNVNALELDDSALYLCASSLAGRGGTGELFFGEGSRLTVL.

A single count supports this clone. The chain joins TRBV3-1 (or the pseudogene TRBV3-2) to TRBJ1-4; D gene ambiguous. The germline V gene encodes CDR1 LGHDT and CDR2 YNNKEL (reference sequence). The CDR3 loop spans 12 amino acids. Deletions cut 1 base from V and 8 bases from J, with 5 bases between. The CDR3 nucleotides read TGTGCCAGCAGCCAAGGGGCAGAAAAACTGTTTTTT. Residues: CASSQGAEKLFF.